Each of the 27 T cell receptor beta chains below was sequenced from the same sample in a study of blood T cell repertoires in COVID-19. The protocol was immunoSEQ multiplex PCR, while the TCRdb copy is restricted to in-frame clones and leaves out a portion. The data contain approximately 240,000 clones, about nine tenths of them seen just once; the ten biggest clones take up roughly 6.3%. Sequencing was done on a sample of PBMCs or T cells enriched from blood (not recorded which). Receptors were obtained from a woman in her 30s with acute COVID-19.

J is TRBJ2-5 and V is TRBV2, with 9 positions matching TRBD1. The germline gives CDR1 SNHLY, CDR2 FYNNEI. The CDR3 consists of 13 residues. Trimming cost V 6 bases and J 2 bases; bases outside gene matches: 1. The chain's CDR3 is CASSGTGQETQYF. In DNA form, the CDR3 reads TGTGCCAGCAGCGGGACAGGGCAAGAGACCCAGTACTTC.

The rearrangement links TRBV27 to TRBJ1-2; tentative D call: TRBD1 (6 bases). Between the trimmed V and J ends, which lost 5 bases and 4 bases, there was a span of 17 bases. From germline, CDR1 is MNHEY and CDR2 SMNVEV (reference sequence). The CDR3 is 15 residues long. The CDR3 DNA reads TGTGCCAGCAGTAGAGACCCGGGGGGGGCCTATGGCTACACCTTC. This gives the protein CASSRDPGGAYGYTF.

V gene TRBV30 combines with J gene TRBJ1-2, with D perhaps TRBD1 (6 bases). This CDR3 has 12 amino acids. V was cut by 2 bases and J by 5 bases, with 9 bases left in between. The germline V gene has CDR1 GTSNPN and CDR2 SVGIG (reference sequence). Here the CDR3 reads CAWSPGQYGYTF. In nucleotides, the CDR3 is TGTGCCTGGAGTCCCGGACAGTATGGCTACACCTTC.

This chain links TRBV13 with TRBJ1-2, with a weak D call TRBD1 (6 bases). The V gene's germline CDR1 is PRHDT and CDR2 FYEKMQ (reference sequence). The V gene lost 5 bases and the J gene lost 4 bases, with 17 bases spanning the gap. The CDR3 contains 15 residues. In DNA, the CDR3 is TGTGCCAGCAGCACCGGGAAGGGGGTAGGCTATGGCTACACCTTC. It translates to CASSTGKGVGYGYTF.

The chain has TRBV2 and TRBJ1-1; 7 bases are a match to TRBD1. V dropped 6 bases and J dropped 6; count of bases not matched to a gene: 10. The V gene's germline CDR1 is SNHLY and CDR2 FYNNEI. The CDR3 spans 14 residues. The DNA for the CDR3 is TGTGCCAGCAGAGGGGGACAGTTTTTGGCTGAAGCTTTCTTT. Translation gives CASRGGQFLAEAFF.

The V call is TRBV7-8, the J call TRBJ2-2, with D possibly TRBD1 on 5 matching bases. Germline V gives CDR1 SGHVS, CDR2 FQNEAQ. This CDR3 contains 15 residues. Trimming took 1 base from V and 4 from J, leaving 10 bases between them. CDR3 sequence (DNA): TGTGCCAGCAGCTTAGAGGGGTTTGGCACCGGGGAGCTGTTTTTT. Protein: CASSLEGFGTGELFF.

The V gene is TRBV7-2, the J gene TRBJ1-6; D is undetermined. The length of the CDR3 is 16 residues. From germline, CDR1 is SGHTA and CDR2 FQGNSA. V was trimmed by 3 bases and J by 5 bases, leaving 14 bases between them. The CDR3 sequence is CASSFPQFNHNSPLHF. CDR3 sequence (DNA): TGTGCCAGCAGCTTCCCCCAGTTCAATCATAATTCACCCCTCCACTTT.

CDR3 sequence: CASSAQGTSYEQYF. The CDR3 DNA reads TGTGCCAGCAGCGCACAGGGGACCTCCTACGAGCAGTACTTC. The chain has TRBV7-9 and TRBJ2-7; 7 bases align to TRBD1. The CDR3 covers 14 residues. Germline CDR1 is SEHNR and CDR2 is FQNEAQ (reference sequence). The ends lost 5 bases at V and 0 bases at J; junction bases unmatched: 4.

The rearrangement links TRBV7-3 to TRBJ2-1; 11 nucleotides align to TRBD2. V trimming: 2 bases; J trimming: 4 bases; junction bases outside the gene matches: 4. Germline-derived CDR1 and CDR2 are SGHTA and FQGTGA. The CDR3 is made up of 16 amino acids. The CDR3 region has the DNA TGTGCCAGCAGCTTATGGCCTAGCGGGGGGTACAATGAGCAGTTCTTC. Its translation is CASSLWPSGGYNEQFF.

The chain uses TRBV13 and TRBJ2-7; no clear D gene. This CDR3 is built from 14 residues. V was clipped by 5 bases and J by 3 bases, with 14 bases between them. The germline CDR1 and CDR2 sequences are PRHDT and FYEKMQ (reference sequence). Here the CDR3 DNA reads TGTGCCAGCAGCAATAAGAGAGATGTCTACGAGCAGTACTTC. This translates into CASSNKRDVYEQYF.

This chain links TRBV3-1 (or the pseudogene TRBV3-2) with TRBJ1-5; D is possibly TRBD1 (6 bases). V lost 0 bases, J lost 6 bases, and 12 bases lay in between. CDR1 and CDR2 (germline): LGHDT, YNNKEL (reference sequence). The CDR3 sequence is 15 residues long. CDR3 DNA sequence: TGTGCCAGCAGCCAAGATCACAGGGCGAGTCAGCCCCAGCATTTT. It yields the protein CASSQDHRASQPQHF.

This CDR3 reads CASSGGIGAPLANEQFF. The CDR3 coding sequence is TGCGCCAGCAGCGGGGGGATAGGGGCCCCTTTAGCCAATGAGCAGTTCTTC. The chain carries TRBV5-1 and TRBJ2-1; D is perhaps TRBD2 (6 bases). This CDR3 is 17 amino acids long. Trimming took off 4 bases at V and 6 bases at J, with 23 bases between the two ends. Germline V lookup: CDR1 SGHRS, CDR2 YFSETQ.

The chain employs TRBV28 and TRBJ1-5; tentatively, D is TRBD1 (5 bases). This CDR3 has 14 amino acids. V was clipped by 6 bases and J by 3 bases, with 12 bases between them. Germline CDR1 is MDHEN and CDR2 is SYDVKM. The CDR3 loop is CASRSGVPNQPQHF. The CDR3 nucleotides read TGTGCCAGCAGATCGGGGGTCCCCAATCAGCCCCAGCATTTT.

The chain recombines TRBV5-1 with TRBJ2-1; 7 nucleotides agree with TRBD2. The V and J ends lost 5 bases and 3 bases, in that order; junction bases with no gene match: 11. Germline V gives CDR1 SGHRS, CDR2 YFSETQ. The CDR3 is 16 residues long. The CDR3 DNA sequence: TGCGCCAGCAGACCCGGGTTAGCGGGCCTCTACAATGAGCAGTTCTTC. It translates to CASRPGLAGLYNEQFF.

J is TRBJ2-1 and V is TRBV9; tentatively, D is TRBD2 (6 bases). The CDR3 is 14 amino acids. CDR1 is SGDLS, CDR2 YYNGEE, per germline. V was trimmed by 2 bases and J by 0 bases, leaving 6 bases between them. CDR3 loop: CASSVGGSYNEQFF. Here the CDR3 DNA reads TGTGCCAGCAGCGTCGGGGGCTCCTACAATGAGCAGTTCTTC.

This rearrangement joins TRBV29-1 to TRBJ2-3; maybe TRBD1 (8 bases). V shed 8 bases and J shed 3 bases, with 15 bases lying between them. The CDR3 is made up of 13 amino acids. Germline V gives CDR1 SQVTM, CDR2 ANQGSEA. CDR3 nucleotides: TGCAGCATAGAACAGGGGGGGACAGATACGCAGTATTTT. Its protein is CSIEQGGTDTQYF.

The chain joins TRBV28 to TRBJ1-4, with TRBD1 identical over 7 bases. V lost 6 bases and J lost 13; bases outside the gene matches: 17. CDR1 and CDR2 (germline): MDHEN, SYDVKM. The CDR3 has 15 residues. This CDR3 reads CASRPTGPPVGGLFF. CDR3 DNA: TGTGCCAGCAGACCGACAGGGCCACCTGTGGGGGGACTGTTTTTT.

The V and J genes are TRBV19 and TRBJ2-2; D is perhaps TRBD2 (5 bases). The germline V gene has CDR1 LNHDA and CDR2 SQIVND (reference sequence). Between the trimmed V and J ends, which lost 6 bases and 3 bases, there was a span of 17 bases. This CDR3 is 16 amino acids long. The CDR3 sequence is CASRTQEARYTGELFF. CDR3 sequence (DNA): TGTGCCAGTAGAACCCAGGAGGCCAGATACACCGGGGAGCTGTTTTTT.

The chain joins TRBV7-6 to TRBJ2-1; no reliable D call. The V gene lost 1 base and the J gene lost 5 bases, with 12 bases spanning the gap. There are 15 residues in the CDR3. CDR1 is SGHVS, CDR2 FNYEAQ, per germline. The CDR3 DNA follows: TGTGCCAGCAGCTTAGTCGACTCACCCCACAATGAGCAGTTCTTC. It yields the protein CASSLVDSPHNEQFF. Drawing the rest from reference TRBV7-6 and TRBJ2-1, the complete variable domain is GAGVSQSPRYKVTKRGQDVALRCDPISGHVSLYWYRQALGQGPEFLTYFNYEAQQDKSGLPNDRFSAERPEGSISTLTIQRTEQRDSAMYRCASSLVDSPHNEQFFGPGTRLTVL.

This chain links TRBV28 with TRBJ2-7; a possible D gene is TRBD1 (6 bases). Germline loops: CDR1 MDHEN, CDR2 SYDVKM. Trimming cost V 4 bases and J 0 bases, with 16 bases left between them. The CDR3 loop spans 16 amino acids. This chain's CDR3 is CASSSSLDSLSYEQYF. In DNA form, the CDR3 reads TGTGCCAGCAGTTCCTCCTTGGACAGCCTCTCCTACGAGCAGTACTTC.

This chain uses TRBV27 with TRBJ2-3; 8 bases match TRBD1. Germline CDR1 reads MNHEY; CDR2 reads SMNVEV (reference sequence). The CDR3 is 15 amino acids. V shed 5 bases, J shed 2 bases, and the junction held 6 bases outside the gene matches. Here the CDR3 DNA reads TGTGCCAGCAGTAGGGACAGGCCCTTCACAGATACGCAGTATTTT. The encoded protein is CASSRDRPFTDTQYF.

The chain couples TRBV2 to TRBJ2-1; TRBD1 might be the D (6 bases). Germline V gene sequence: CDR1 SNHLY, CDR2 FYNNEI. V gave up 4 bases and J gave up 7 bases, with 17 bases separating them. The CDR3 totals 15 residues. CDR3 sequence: CASSGGRQGSNEQFF. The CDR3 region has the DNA TGTGCCAGCAGTGGGGGTCGTCAGGGGTCGAATGAGCAGTTCTTC.

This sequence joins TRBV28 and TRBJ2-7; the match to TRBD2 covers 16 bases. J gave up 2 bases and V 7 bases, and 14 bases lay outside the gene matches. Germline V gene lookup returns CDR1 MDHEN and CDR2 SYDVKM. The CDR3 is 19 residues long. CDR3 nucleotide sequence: TGTGCCAGCACTTTCCCCGGGACTAGCGGGGGGGCGGGTCCCTACGAGCAGTACTTC. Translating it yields CASTFPGTSGGAGPYEQYF. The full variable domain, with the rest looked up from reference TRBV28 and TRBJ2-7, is DVKVTQSSRYLVKRTGEKVFLECVQDMDHENMFWYRQDPGLGLRLIYFSYDVKMKEKGDIPEGYSVSREKKERFSLILESASTNQTSMYLCASTFPGTSGGAGPYEQYFGPGTRLTVT.

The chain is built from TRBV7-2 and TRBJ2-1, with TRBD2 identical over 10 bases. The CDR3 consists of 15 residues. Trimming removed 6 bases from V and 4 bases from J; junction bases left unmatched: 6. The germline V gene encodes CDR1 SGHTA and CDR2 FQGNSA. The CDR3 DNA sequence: TGTGCCAGCAGTTGGGGGACTAGCGCATACAATGAGCAGTTCTTC. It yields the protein CASSWGTSAYNEQFF. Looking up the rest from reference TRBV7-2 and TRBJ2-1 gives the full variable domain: GAGVSQSPSNKVTEKGKDVELRCDPISGHTALYWYRQSLGQGLEFLIYFQGNSAPDKSGLPSDRFSAERTGGSVSTLTIQRTQQEDSAVYLCASSWGTSAYNEQFFGPGTRLTVL.

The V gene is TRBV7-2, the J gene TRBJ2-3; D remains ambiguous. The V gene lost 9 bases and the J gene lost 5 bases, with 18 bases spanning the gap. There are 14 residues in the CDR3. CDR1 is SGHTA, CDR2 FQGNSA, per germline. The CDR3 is CASTIRSRGDTQYF. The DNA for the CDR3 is TGTGCCAGTACTATCCGAAGTCGAGGAGATACGCAGTATTTT. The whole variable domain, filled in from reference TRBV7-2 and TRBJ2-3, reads GAGVSQSPSNKVTEKGKDVELRCDPISGHTALYWYRQSLGQGLEFLIYFQGNSAPDKSGLPSDRFSAERTGGSVSTLTIQRTQQEDSAVYLCASTIRSRGDTQYFGPGTRLTVL.

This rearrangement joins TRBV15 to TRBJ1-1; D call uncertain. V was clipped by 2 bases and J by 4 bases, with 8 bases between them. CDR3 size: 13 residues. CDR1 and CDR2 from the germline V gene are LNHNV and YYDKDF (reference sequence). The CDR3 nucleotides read TGTGCCACCAGCAGACTTCGGAGCACTGAAGCTTTCTTT. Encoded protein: CATSRLRSTEAFF.

CDR3 bases: TGTGCCAGCAGTCGAAGGGCGGGAGGTTATGAGCAGTACTTC. This sequence encodes CASSRRAGGYEQYF. This chain connects TRBV28 to TRBJ2-7; 8 bases match TRBD2. The CDR3 sequence is 14 residues long. With V trimmed by 5 bases and J by 7 bases, 10 bases remained unmatched. Germline V lookup: CDR1 MDHEN, CDR2 SYDVKM. Filled out from reference TRBV28 and TRBJ2-7, the complete variable domain reads DVKVTQSSRYLVKRTGEKVFLECVQDMDHENMFWYRQDPGLGLRLIYFSYDVKMKEKGDIPEGYSVSREKKERFSLILESASTNQTSMYLCASSRRAGGYEQYFGPGTRLTVT.